This T cell receptor beta chain is from a study of cytomegalovirus exposure and HLA in healthy donors. The repertoire was sequenced with immunoSEQ multiplex PCR; TCRdb's copy has only in-frame clones and lacks some. The top ten clones hold roughly 1% of a sample with around 300,000 clones, 86% of them seen once. As concerns this clone: As yet, its antigen is unknown.

Findings of the study overall: Three CMV-associated chains proved CMV antigen-specific in vitro.

There are 14 residues in the CDR3. Germline loops: CDR1 SEHNR, CDR2 FQNEAQ (reference sequence). Trimming took off 1 base at V and 9 bases at J, with 15 bases between the two ends. Sequencing used PBMCs. This TCR was recovered from a woman between 18 and 29 years old in good health and CMV-seronegative. The chain uses TRBV7-9 and TRBJ1-2; no definite D call. The CDR3 protein is CASSLGPSWASYTF. CDR3 DNA sequence: TGTGCCAGCAGCTTAGGTCCCTCATGGGCGAGCTACACCTTC.